The entry that follows covers one TCR beta chain sequence. Its antigen is currently unknown. The sample comes from a study of blood T cells in healthy people across ages. Study in general: About one barcoded beta molecule per two T cells was the capture yield of template switching. Findings and caveats of the study: Aged donors had fewer naive CD4+ cells and lower diversity than long-lived donors. The study lacked donor CMV status, which possibly confounded expanded clonotype changes.

The germline CDR1 and CDR2 sequences are MNHNS and SASEGT. The CDR3 spans 14 residues. The trim removed 11 bases at V and 8 bases at J, leaving 10 bases unmatched. With a J-beta primer mix and a sample-barcoded 5' primer, a second PCR ran about 7 to 11 cycles. TCRdb redid the calling of the 5' RACE reads with MiXCR, one entry per CDR3 protein. The table records some 1.4 million distinct CDR3 sequences, roughly 40% of them present only once. The TCR was taken from a young woman in good health. The chain employs TRBV6-1 and TRBJ2-1; 12 bases are shared with TRBD2. The sequencing input was blood. CDR3 sequence reads: CAAIRTSGIDEQFF. CDR3 sequence (DNA): TGTGCCGCAATTAGGACTAGCGGGATTGATGAGCAGTTCTTC.